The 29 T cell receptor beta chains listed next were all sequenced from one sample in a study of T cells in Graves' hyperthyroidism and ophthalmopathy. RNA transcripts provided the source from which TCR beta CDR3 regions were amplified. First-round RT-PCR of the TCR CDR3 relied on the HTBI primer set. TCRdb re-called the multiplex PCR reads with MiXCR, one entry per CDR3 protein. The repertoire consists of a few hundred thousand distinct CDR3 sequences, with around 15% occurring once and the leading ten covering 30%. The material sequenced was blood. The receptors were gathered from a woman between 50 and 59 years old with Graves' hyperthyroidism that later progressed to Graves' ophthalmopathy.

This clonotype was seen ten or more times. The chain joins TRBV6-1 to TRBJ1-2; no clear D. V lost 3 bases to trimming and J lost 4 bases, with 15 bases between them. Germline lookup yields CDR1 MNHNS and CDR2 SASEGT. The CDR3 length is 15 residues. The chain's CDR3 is CASSEASAPAYGYTF. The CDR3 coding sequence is TGTGCCAGCAGTGAGGCCTCGGCCCCGGCCTATGGCTACACCTTC.

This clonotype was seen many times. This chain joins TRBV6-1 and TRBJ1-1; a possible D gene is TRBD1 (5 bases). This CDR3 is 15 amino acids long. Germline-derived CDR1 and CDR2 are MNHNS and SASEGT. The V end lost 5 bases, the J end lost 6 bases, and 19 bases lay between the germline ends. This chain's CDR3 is CASSWQTGERAEAFF. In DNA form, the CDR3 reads TGTGCCAGCAGTTGGCAAACGGGGGAAAGGGCTGAAGCTTTCTTT.

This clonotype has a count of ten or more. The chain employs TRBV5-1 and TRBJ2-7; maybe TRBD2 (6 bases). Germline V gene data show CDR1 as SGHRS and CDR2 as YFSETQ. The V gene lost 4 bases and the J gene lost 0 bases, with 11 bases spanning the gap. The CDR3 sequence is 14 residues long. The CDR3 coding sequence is TGCGCCAGCAGCCTAGCGTCGAGCTCCTACGAGCAGTACTTC. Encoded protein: CASSLASSSYEQYF.

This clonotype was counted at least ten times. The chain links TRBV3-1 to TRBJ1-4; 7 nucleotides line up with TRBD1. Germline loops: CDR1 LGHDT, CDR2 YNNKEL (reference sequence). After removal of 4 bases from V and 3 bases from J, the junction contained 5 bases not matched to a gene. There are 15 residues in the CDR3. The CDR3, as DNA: TGTGCCAGCAGCCTAACAGGGGACCCTAATGAAAAACTGTTTTTT. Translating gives CASSLTGDPNEKLFF.

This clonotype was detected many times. The CDR3 here is CASSFPDGNEKLFF. DNA of the CDR3: TGTGCCAGCAGTTTTCCGGACGGGAATGAAAAACTGTTTTTT. This chain connects TRBV28 to TRBJ1-4; D is unclear. With 3 bases removed from V and 5 bases from J, the gap between germline ends came to 10 bases. CDR1 and CDR2 (germline): MDHEN, SYDVKM. CDR3 length: 14 residues.

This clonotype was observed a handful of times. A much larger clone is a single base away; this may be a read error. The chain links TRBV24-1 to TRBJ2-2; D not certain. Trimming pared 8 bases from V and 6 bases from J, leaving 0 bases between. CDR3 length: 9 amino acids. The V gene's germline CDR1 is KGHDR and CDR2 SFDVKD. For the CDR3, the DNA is TGTGCCACCACCGGGGAGCTGTTTTTT. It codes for CATTGELFF.

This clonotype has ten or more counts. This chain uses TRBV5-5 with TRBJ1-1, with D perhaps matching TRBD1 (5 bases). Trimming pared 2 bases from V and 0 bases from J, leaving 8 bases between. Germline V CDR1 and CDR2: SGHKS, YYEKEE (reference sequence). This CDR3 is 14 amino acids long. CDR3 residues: CASSFRVLNTEAFF. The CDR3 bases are TGTGCCAGCAGCTTCAGGGTTCTGAACACTGAAGCTTTCTTT.

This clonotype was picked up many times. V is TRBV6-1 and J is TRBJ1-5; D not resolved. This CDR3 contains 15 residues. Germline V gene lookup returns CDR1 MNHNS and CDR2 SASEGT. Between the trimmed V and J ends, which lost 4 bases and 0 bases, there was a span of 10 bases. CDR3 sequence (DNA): TGTGCCAGCAGTGTAGGGTCGCATAGCAATCAGCCCCAGCATTTT. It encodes CASSVGSHSNQPQHF.

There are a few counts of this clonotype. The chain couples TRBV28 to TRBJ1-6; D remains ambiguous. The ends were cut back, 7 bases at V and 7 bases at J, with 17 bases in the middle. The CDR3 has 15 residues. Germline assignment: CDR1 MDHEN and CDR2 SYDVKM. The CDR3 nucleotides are TGTGCCAGCACCCCCTCCGGTGCTACCAATTCACCCCTCCACTTT. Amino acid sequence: CASTPSGATNSPLHF.

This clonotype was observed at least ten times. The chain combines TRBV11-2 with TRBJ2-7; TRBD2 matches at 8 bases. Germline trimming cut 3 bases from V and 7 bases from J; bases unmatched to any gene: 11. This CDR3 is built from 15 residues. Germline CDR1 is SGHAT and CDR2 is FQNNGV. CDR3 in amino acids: CASSFRGGPTGEQYF. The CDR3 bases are TGTGCCAGCAGCTTTCGGGGGGGCCCAACGGGGGAGCAGTACTTC.

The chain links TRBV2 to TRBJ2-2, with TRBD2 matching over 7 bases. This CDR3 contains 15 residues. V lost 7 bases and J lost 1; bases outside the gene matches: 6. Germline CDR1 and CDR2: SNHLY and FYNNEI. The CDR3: CASKRESGNTGELFF. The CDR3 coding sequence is TGTGCCAGCAAGCGGGAATCGGGGAACACCGGGGAGCTGTTTTTT.

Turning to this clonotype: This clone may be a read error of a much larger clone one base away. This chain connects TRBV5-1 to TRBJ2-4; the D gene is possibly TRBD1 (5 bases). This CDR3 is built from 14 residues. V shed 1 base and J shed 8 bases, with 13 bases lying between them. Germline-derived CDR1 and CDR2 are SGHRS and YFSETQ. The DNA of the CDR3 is TGCGCCAGCAGCTTGAGGGCAGGGAAGGACATTCAGTACTTC. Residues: CASSLRAGKDIQYF. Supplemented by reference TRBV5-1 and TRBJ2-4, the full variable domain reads KAGVTQTPRYLIKTRGQQVTLSCSPISGHRSVSWYQQTPGQGLQFLFEYFSETQRNKGNFPGRFSGRQFSNSRSEMNVSTLELGDSALYLCASSLRAGKDIQYFGAGTRLSVL.

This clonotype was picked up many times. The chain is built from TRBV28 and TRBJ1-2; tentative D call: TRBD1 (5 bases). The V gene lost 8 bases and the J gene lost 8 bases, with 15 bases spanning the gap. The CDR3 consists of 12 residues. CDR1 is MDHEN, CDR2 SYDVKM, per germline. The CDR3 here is CASRTPLGGYTF. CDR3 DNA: TGTGCCAGCCGGACACCACTCGGGGGCTACACCTTC.

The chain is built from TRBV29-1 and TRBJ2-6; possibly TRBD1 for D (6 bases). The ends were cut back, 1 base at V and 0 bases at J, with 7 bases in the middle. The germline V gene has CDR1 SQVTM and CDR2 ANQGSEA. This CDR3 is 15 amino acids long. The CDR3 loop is CSVEGTASGANVLTF. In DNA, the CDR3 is TGCAGCGTTGAAGGGACAGCCTCTGGGGCCAACGTCCTGACTTTC.

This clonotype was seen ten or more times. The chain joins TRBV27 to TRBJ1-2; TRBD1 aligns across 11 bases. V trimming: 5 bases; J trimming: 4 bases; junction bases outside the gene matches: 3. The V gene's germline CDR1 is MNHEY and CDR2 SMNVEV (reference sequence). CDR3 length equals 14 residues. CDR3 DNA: TGTGCCAGCAGTCGGGACAGGGGGACCTATGGCTACACCTTC. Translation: CASSRDRGTYGYTF.

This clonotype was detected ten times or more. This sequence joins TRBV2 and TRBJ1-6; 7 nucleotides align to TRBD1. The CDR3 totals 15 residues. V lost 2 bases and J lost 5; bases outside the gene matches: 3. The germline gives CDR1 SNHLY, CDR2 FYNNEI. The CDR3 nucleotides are TGTGCCAGCAGTGAACGCAGGGGGGATAATTCACCCCTCCACTTT. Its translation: CASSERRGDNSPLHF.

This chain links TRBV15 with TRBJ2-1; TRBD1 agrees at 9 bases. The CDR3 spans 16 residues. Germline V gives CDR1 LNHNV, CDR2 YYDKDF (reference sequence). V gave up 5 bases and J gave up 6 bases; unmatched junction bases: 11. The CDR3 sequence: CATSGRSGTGFNEQFF. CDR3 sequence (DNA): TGTGCCACCAGCGGCCGCTCCGGGACAGGGTTCAATGAGCAGTTCTTC. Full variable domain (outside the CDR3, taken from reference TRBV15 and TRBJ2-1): DAMVIQNPRYQVTQFGKPVTLSCSQTLNHNVMYWYQQKSSQAPKLLFHYYDKDFNNEADTPDNFQSRRPNTSFCFLDIRSPGLGDTAMYLCATSGRSGTGFNEQFFGPGTRLTVL.

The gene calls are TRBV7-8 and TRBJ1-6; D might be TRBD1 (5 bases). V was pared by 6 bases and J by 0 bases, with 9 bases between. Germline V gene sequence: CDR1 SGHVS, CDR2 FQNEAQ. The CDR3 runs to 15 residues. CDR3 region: CASRQGSSYNSPLHF. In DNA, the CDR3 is TGTGCCAGCAGGCAGGGTAGCTCCTATAATTCACCCCTCCACTTT.

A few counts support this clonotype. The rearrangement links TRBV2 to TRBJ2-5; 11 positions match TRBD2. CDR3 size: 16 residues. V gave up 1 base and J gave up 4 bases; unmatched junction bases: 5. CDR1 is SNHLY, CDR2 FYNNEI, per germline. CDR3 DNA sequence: TGTGCCAGCAGTGAAGGGCTAGCGGGAGGTGGAGAGACCCAGTACTTC. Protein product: CASSEGLAGGGETQYF. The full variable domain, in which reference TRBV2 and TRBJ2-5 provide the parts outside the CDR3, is EPEVTQTPSHQVTQMGQEVILRCVPISNHLYFYWYRQILGQKVEFLVSFYNNEISEKSEIFDDQFSVERPDGSNFTLKIRSTKLEDSAMYFCASSEGLAGGGETQYFGPGTRLLVL.

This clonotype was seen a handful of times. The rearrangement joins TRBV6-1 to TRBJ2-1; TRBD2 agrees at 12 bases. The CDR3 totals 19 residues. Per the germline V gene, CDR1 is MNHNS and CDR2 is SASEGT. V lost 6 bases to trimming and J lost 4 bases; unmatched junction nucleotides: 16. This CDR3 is CASSPKNTLAGGLYNEQFF. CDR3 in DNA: TGTGCCAGCAGCCCAAAAAACACGCTAGCGGGAGGGCTATACAATGAGCAGTTCTTC.

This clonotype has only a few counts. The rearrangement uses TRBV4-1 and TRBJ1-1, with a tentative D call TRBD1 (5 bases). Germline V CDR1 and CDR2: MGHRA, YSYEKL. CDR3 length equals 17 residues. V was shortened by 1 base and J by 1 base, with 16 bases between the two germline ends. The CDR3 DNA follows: TGCGCCAGCAGCCAAGGGGTCGGGACCCTCCCGAACACTGAAGCTTTCTTT. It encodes CASSQGVGTLPNTEAFF.

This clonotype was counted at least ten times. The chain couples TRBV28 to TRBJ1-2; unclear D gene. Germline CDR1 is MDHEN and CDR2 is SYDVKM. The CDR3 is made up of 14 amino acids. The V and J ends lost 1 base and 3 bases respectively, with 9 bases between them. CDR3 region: CASSLYAWDYGYTF. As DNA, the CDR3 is TGTGCCAGCAGTTTATATGCGTGGGACTATGGCTACACCTTC.

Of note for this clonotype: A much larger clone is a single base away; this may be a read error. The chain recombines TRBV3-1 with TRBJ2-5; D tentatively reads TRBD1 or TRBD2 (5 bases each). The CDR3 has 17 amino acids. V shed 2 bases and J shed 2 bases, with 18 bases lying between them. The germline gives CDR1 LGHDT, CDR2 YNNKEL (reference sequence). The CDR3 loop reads CASSQRETGTPQETQYF. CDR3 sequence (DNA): TGTGCCAGCAGCCAAAGGGAAACCGGGACGCCACAAGAGACCCAGTACTTC.

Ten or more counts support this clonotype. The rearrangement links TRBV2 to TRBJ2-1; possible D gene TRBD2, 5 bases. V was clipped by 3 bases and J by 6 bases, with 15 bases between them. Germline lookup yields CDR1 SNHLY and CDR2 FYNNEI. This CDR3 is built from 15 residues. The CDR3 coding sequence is TGTGCCAGCAGTGATGGGGAGTTTGTACTCAATGAGCAGTTCTTC. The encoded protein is CASSDGEFVLNEQFF. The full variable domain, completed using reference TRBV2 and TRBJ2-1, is EPEVTQTPSHQVTQMGQEVILRCVPISNHLYFYWYRQILGQKVEFLVSFYNNEISEKSEIFDDQFSVERPDGSNFTLKIRSTKLEDSAMYFCASSDGEFVLNEQFFGPGTRLTVL.

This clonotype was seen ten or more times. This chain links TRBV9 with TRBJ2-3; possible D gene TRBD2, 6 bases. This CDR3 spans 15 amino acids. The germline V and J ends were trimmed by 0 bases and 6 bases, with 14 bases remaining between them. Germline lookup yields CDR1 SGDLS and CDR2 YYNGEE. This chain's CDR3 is CASSVVLAPKDTQYF. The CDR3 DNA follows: TGTGCCAGCAGCGTAGTACTAGCCCCCAAGGATACGCAGTATTTT.

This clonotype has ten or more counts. The CDR3 DNA is TGTGCCAGCAGTGAAGACAGATCACGCCGATTCCAAGAGACCCAGTACTTC. It codes for CASSEDRSRRFQETQYF. V gene TRBV2 combines with J gene TRBJ2-5; D call uncertain. The CDR3 is 17 residues long. Germline V CDR1 and CDR2: SNHLY, FYNNEI. Between the trimmed V and J ends, which lost 1 base and 1 base, there was a span of 16 bases. Together with reference TRBV2 and TRBJ2-5, the CDR3 gives the full variable domain: EPEVTQTPSHQVTQMGQEVILRCVPISNHLYFYWYRQILGQKVEFLVSFYNNEISEKSEIFDDQFSVERPDGSNFTLKIRSTKLEDSAMYFCASSEDRSRRFQETQYFGPGTRLLVL.

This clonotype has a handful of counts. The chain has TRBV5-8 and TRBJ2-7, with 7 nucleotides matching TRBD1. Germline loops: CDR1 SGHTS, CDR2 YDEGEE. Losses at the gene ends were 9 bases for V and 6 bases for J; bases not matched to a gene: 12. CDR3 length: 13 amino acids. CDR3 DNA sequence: TGTGCCAACGCCCGGGACAGCTGGTCCGAGCAGTACTTC. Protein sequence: CANARDSWSEQYF.

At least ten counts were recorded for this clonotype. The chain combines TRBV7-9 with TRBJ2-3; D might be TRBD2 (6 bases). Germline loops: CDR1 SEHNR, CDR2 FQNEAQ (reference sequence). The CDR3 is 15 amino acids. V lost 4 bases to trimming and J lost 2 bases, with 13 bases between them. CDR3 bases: TGTGCCAGCAGCTCCCTCGGGACTTCCACAGATACGCAGTATTTT. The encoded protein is CASSSLGTSTDTQYF.

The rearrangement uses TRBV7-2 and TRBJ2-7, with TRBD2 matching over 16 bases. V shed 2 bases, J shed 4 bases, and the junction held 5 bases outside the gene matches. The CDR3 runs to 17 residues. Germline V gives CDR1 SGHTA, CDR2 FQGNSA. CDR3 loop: CASSLRGGLAGGYEQYF. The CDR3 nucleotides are TGTGCCAGCAGCTTAAGAGGGGGACTAGCGGGAGGGTACGAGCAGTACTTC.